This T cell receptor beta chain was recovered during a study of OX40 agonist ivuxolimab in advanced cancers. Study details: Patients achieving partial responses numbered three: one hepatocellular carcinoma case and two cutaneous melanoma cases.

This clone is large. Additional DNA sequences in this sample encode the identical CDR3. The V and J ends lost 2 bases and 1 base respectively, with 9 bases between them. Germline values: CDR1 SSHAT, CDR2 FNYEAQ (reference sequence). The CDR3 is made up of 15 amino acids. Assay used: immunoSEQ multiplex PCR; TCRdb lists only in-frame clones, some missing. The sample has 19,000 or so clones, around 70% seen once; the top ten hold around 24%. Sequenced here: CD4+ or CD8+ T cells sorted from blood, sampled in a trial of the OX40 agonist ivuxolimab. The chain uses TRBV7-7 and TRBJ2-1; D uncertain. The source of this sequence is an adult with an advanced solid tumor such as melanoma, head and neck, liver or kidney cancer. The CDR3 is CASSLSGVSYNEQFF. The DNA for the CDR3 is TGTGCCAGCAGCTTATCAGGTGTTTCCTACAATGAGCAGTTCTTC.